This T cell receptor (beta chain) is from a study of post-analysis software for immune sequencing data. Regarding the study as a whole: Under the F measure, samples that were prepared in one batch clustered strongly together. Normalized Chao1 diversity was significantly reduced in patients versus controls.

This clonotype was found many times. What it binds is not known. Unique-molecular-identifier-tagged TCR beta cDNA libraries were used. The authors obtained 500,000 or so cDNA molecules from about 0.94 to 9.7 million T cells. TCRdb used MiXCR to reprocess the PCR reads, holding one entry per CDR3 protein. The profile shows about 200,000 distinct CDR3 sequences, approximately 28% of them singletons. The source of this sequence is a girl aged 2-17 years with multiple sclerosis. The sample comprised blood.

CDR3 DNA: TGTGCCAGCAGTCACGGGACAGGGGAACAGCCCCAGCATTTT. Protein product: CASSHGTGEQPQHF. The chain couples TRBV12-3 or TRBV12-4 to TRBJ1-5, with TRBD1 matching over 10 bases. This CDR3 has 14 residues. V shed 5 bases, J shed 7 bases, and the junction held 5 bases outside the gene matches.